This is a list of T cell receptor beta chains from one sample in a study of spatial heterogeneity in lung cancer. TCRdb re-analysed the 5' RACE reads in MiXCR, keeping a single row per CDR3 protein. This table holds some 12,000 distinct CDR3 sequences, 6.2% found once. Sequenced here: normal lung tissue next to the tumor, sampled at surgery. These receptors originate from a male donor with early-stage non-small cell lung cancer. The CDR3 runs from the conserved cysteine through the conserved F or W. A D gene is named only where the DNA matches it firmly. Some rows mark clone size as missing; the rest say once, few, many or name a class of expanded clone.

16,TRBV5-6,many,TRBJ2-7,TRBD1,TGTGCCAGCAGCTTGTACTTCCGGGGACAGTCCTACGAGCAGTACTTC,CASSLYFRGQSYEQYF
18,TRBV7-3,many,TRBJ2-1,TRBD2,TGTGCCAGCAGCTTAATGGGTCCCCCTAGCGGAGCCTACAATGAGCAGTTCTTC,CASSLMGPPSGAYNEQFF
15,TRBV20-1,many,TRBJ1-2,NA,TGCAGTGCTAGAGATTCCTCAAGAGTTGACTATGGCTACACCTTC,CSARDSSRVDYGYTF
16,TRBV28,NA,TRBJ2-7,TRBD2,TGTGCCAGCAGTTTCGTCGGAATAGCGGGATTCTACGAGCAGTACTTC,CASSFVGIAGFYEQYF
15,TRBV12-3/TRBV12-4,medium-sized,TRBJ1-2,NA,TGTGCCAGCAGTTTAGCGCTAAGGGCTGGGGATGGCTACACCTTC,CASSLALRAGDGYTF
15,TRBV12-3/TRBV12-4,many,TRBJ1-1,TRBD1,TGTGCCAGCAGTGGAGACAGGGCTAGGAACACTGAAGCTTTCTTT,CASSGDRARNTEAFF
16,TRBV4-1,many,TRBJ1-2,NA,TGCGCCAGCAGCCAAGTCTCAGGCAGCTCGCTATATGGCTACACCTTC,CASSQVSGSSLYGYTF
15,TRBV7-6,NA,TRBJ2-5,NA,TGTGCCAGCAGCTTAGCCGCCGGCCGAGCAGAGACCCAGTACTTC,CASSLAAGRAETQYF
14,TRBV7-9,NA,TRBJ1-1,NA,TGTGCCAGCAGACCGCAGGGATTTAACACTGAAGCTTTCTTT,CASRPQGFNTEAFF
12,TRBV29-1,many,TRBJ2-1,NA,TGCAGCGTTCACCCGACGGGACATGAGCAGTTCTTC,CSVHPTGHEQFF
13,TRBV30,large,TRBJ1-4,NA,TGTGCCTGGATGATAGGCGATAATGAAAAACTGTTTTTT,CAWMIGDNEKLFF
15,TRBV19,few,TRBJ2-3,TRBD1,TGTGCCAGTAGAGAGGGACAGGGGGCAACAGATACGCAGTATTTT,CASREGQGATDTQYF
14,TRBV2,NA,TRBJ2-2,NA,TGTGCCAGCAGGATAGATACGAACACCGGGGAGCTGTTTTTT,CASRIDTNTGELFF
12,TRBV30,many,TRBJ2-3,NA,TGTGCCTGGGGTGCGGTGGCGTACACGCAGTATTTT,CAWGAVAYTQYF
14,TRBV6-5,many,TRBJ1-3,NA,TGTGCCAGCCGGGTTTCCAGCTCTGGAAACACCATATATTTT,CASRVSSSGNTIYF
15,TRBV2,many,TRBJ1-1,NA,TGTGCCAGCAGCCCTCAAGGGACAAAAAACACTGAAGCTTTCTTT,CASSPQGTKNTEAFF
13,TRBV11-2,many,TRBJ2-5,NA,TGTGCCAGCAGACCACAGGGAAGAGAGACCCAGTACTTC,CASRPQGRETQYF
15,TRBV27,many,TRBJ1-1,NA,TGTGCCAGCAGTTTTAATCCAGGGGTGTCAACTGAAGCTTTCTTT,CASSFNPGVSTEAFF
13,TRBV7-2,medium-sized,TRBJ1-3,NA,TGTGCCAGCAGGAGGAGCTCTGGAAACACCATATATTTT,CASRRSSGNTIYF
17,TRBV6-1,NA,TRBJ1-5,NA,TGTGCCAGCAGTGAATTAGTGAACTGGCAGGTGAATCAGCCCCAGCATTTT,CASSELVNWQVNQPQHF
16,TRBV5-4,many,TRBJ1-1,NA,TGTGCCAGCAGCCCGAGGGGGGGGCTAATGAACACTGAAGCTTTCTTT,CASSPRGGLMNTEAFF
14,TRBV11-2,many,TRBJ2-3,NA,TGTGCCAGCAGCTTACAGCGGTCAGCAGATACGCAGTATTTT,CASSLQRSADTQYF
17,TRBV6-5,many,TRBJ2-7,TRBD2,TGTGCCAGCAGTTACTCACCGGGACTAGCGGGAGTCTACGAGCAGTACTTC,CASSYSPGLAGVYEQYF
16,TRBV24-1,many,TRBJ2-1,TRBD1,TGTGCCACCAGTGATTTGTCCGGGACAGCGAACAATGAGCAGTTCTTC,CATSDLSGTANNEQFF
13,TRBV7-9,medium-sized,TRBJ1-1,NA,TGTGCCATCCACGGTACTTTGAACACTGAAGCTTTCTTT,CAIHGTLNTEAFF
12,TRBV29-1,NA,TRBJ1-5,NA,TGCAGCGCAATTTCGGGGGGCCAGCCCCAGCATTTT,CSAISGGQPQHF
16,TRBV2,NA,TRBJ2-7,NA,TGTGCCAGCAGTGAATTTACCATTGGGGTCACCTACGAGCAGTACTTC,CASSEFTIGVTYEQYF
16,TRBV27,medium-sized,TRBJ2-7,TRBD1,TGTGCCAGCAGTTTTTCTACCGGGACAGTGATATACGAGCAGTACTTC,CASSFSTGTVIYEQYF
13,TRBV29-1,many,TRBJ2-1,NA,TGCAGCGTTGCCCAAATCTCCTACAATGAGCAGTTCTTC,CSVAQISYNEQFF
13,TRBV2,few,TRBJ2-6,NA,TGTGCCAAAAGGGAATCTGGGGCCAACGTCCTGACTTTC,CAKRESGANVLTF
18,TRBV18,NA,TRBJ1-1,NA,TGTGCCAGCACAATACTACCCGGGGCGATGGGACAGAACACTGAAGCTTTCTTT,CASTILPGAMGQNTEAFF
14,TRBV12-3/TRBV12-4,many,TRBJ1-4,NA,TGTGCCAGCAGTTGGGGCAGGCCTAATGAAAAACTGTTTTTT,CASSWGRPNEKLFF
13,TRBV29-1,few,TRBJ2-5,TRBD2,TGCAGCGTTTCTAGCGGGAGGGCTCAGACCCAGTACTTC,CSVSSGRAQTQYF
19,TRBV4-3,medium-sized,TRBJ2-1,TRBD2,TGCGCCAGCAGCCAAGACAAGGTGGCGACTAGCGGGAAGTACAATGAGCAGTTCTTC,CASSQDKVATSGKYNEQFF
13,TRBV19,many,TRBJ2-7,NA,TGTGCCAGTAGGGACATAAGTACCTACGAGCAGTACTTC,CASRDISTYEQYF
16,TRBV2,few,TRBJ1-5,TRBD1,TGTGCCAGCAGTGACTCGGCGGACAGGGTGGGTCAGCCCCAGCATTTT,CASSDSADRVGQPQHF
17,TRBV5-1,few,TRBJ2-1,TRBD2,TGCGCCAGCAGCTTGGTATCTAGCGGGAGTTGGGGCAATGAGCAGTTCTTC,CASSLVSSGSWGNEQFF
12,TRBV6-1,few,TRBJ2-5,NA,TGTGCCAGCAGTGAAGCGCCGGTGACCCAGTACTTC,CASSEAPVTQYF
13,TRBV6-2/TRBV6-3,medium-sized,TRBJ1-2,NA,TGTGCCAGCAGTTACTCGATCTCAAATGGCTACACCTTC,CASSYSISNGYTF
12,TRBV9,medium-sized,TRBJ2-7,NA,TGTGCCAGCAGCGTAGCTGAGGGGGAGCAGTACTTC,CASSVAEGEQYF
14,TRBV29-1,many,TRBJ1-1,NA,TGCAGCGTTGACAGGGGTGTACCGAACACTGAAGCTTTCTTT,CSVDRGVPNTEAFF
15,TRBV6-2/TRBV6-3,many,TRBJ2-7,TRBD2,TGTGCCAGCAGTCGATCAACTAGCGGGAGCTACGAGCAGTACTTC,CASSRSTSGSYEQYF
16,TRBV24-1,NA,TRBJ2-3,TRBD2,TGTGCCACCAGTGACGGCGGGGGAGCCCTGACAGATACGCAGTATTTT,CATSDGGGALTDTQYF
16,TRBV7-9,many,TRBJ2-3,TRBD2,TGTGCCAGCAGCCCGGAAGGCGGGAGGAAGACAGATACGCAGTATTTT,CASSPEGGRKTDTQYF
14,TRBV20-1,many,TRBJ2-3,NA,TGCAGTGCTATGAAGGGTACTAACACAGATACGCAGTATTTT,CSAMKGTNTDTQYF
15,TRBV10-3,few,TRBJ2-7,TRBD2,TGTGCCATCAGTGAGTCGACTAGCGGGAGGGGCGAGCAGTACTTC,CAISESTSGRGEQYF
13,TRBV29-1,many,TRBJ2-7,TRBD1,TGCAGCGTTGACGGGCAGGGGGTGGACGAGCAGTACTTC,CSVDGQGVDEQYF
11,TRBV29-1,medium-sized,TRBJ1-4,NA,TGCAGCGTTGCGGGGACCGGCGAACTGTTTTTT,CSVAGTGELFF
13,TRBV9,NA,TRBJ1-2,NA,TGTGCCAGCAGCGTAGGGCAGGGAGATGGCTACACCTTC,CASSVGQGDGYTF
13,TRBV29-1,many,TRBJ1-5,NA,TGCAGCGTCCAGACAGGAGGAGATCAGCCCCAGCATTTT,CSVQTGGDQPQHF
12,TRBV12-3/TRBV12-4,NA,TRBJ1-2,NA,TGTGCCAGCAGTACAGGGAGCGGCGGCTACACCTTC,CASSTGSGGYTF
14,TRBV19,many,TRBJ1-2,NA,TGTGCCAGTACTACCCTGGGAACAGGGTTTGGCTACACCTTC,CASTTLGTGFGYTF